These 15 T cell receptor beta chains were all obtained from the same sample, sequenced in a study of molecular identifiers for immune sequencing clone quantification. TCRdb analysed the PCR reads with MiXCR anew, one entry per CDR3 protein. The table records 85,000 to 100,000 distinct CDR3 sequences, about 24% of them present only once. The specimen sequenced was naive CD8+ T cells from blood, with Jurkat cell RNA spiked in. Subset in this sample: FACS-sorted CD8+CD4-CCR7+CD45RA+ naive T cells. The receptors shown here come from a human donor in good health. Some libraries in this study had Jurkat cell RNA spiked in.

This clonotype was seen many times. This chain joins TRBV3-1 and TRBJ1-2, with D uncertain. The germline gives CDR1 LGHDT, CDR2 YNNKEL (reference sequence). The CDR3 is 14 residues long. The V and J ends lost 1 base and 4 bases respectively, with 10 bases between them. The DNA for the CDR3 is TGTGCCAGCAGCCAAGCGGTACCTATCTATGGCTACACCTTC. Amino acids: CASSQAVPIYGYTF.

This clonotype was seen many times. The chain employs TRBV24-1 and TRBJ2-4; a weak D match, TRBD2 (5 bases). Germline V gene lookup returns CDR1 KGHDR and CDR2 SFDVKD. This CDR3 contains 13 residues. V was trimmed by 7 bases and J by 6 bases, leaving 12 bases between them. CDR3 residues: CATRDYLRNIQYF. The CDR3 region has the DNA TGTGCCACCAGAGACTACCTCCGAAACATTCAGTACTTC.

This clonotype was found many times. In nucleotides, the CDR3 is TGTGCCAGCAGTTTTGGGGGCCGGCACGAGCAGTACTTC. Encoded protein: CASSFGGRHEQYF. This sequence joins TRBV12-3 or TRBV12-4 and TRBJ2-7; D might be TRBD1 (6 bases). The CDR3 has 13 amino acids. Trimming stripped 3 bases from V and 5 bases from J, with 11 bases between.

Worth noting for this clonotype: At one end, the junction sequence differs from germline, possibly due to a read error. The rearrangement uses TRBV30 and TRBJ2-7; maybe TRBD1 (6 bases). Germline V gene sequence: CDR1 GTSNPN, CDR2 SVGIG (reference sequence). The CDR3 is 12 amino acids. The CDR3: CAWSEQGSERYF. The DNA for the CDR3 is TGTGCCTGGAGTGAACAGGGCTCCGAGCGGTACTTC.

In this sample, this clonotype turned up many times. The genes are TRBV4-1 and TRBJ2-1; TRBD1 is a possible D gene (5 bases). V was pared by 1 base and J by 3 bases, with 16 bases between. Germline CDR1 MGHRA, CDR2 YSYEKL. There are 17 residues in the CDR3. The CDR3 reads CASSQGFLIDSYNEQFF. CDR3 DNA: TGCGCCAGCAGCCAAGGGTTTCTAATCGACAGCTACAATGAGCAGTTCTTC.

This rearrangement joins TRBV7-2 to TRBJ1-1; TRBD1 might be the D (5 bases). This CDR3 comprises 15 residues. Deletions cut 1 base from V and 6 bases from J, with 15 bases between. CDR1 and CDR2 from the germline V gene are SGHTA and FQGNSA. The CDR3 sequence is CASSLVLGGTAEAFF. In DNA, the CDR3 is TGTGCCAGCAGCTTAGTTCTGGGGGGTACCGCTGAAGCTTTCTTT.

This clonotype was seen at least ten times. The chain uses TRBV29-1 and TRBJ2-5; 10 bases fit TRBD2. Losses at the gene ends were 7 bases for V and 5 bases for J; bases not matched to a gene: 7. CDR3 length: 13 residues. Looked up from germline, CDR1 is SQVTM and CDR2 is ANQGSEA. This CDR3 reads CSAFQGLAETQYF. The CDR3, as DNA: TGCAGCGCCTTCCAGGGACTAGCGGAGACCCAGTACTTC.

Worth noting for this clonotype: This clone may be a read error of a much larger clone one base away. The chain is built from TRBV6-5 and TRBJ1-1, with TRBD1 identical over 7 bases. The CDR3 has 13 residues. From germline, CDR1 is MNHEY and CDR2 SVGAGI. CDR3 nucleotide sequence: TGTGCCGGCAGGGGGGTCATGAACACTGAAGCTTTCTTT. Translated: CAGRGVMNTEAFF.

This clonotype was detected ten times or more. The chain's CDR3 is CATSGFSYNEQFF. The CDR3, as DNA: TGTGCCACCAGCGGGTTCTCCTACAATGAGCAGTTCTTC. The chain couples TRBV15 to TRBJ2-1; D is uncertain. This CDR3 region has 13 residues. Trimming left V 5 bases short and J 0 bases short, with 5 bases between. Germline V gives CDR1 LNHNV, CDR2 YYDKDF (reference sequence).

The table lists this clonotype with many counts. The chain couples TRBV28 to TRBJ2-4; 11 nucleotides align to TRBD2. The CDR3 sequence is 20 residues long. The J segment lost 0 bases and the V segment lost 2 bases, leaving 12 bases of the junction unmatched. CDR1 is MDHEN, CDR2 SYDVKM, per germline. The CDR3 spells CASSLALAGGVLGAKNIQYF. The CDR3 DNA sequence: TGTGCCAGCAGTTTAGCCCTAGCGGGAGGAGTTTTGGGAGCCAAAAACATTCAGTACTTC.

Many counts were recorded for this clonotype. The chain recombines TRBV12-3 or TRBV12-4 with TRBJ1-5; 8 positions match TRBD1. V shed 5 bases and J 2 bases; nucleotides not matched to a gene: 11. This CDR3 has 17 residues. This CDR3 is CASSESTGEWGNQPQHF. The CDR3 coding sequence is TGTGCCAGCAGTGAATCGACAGGGGAGTGGGGCAATCAGCCCCAGCATTTT.

Regarding this clonotype: Possible read error: a much larger clone is one base away. The J gene is TRBJ2-4, the V gene TRBV29-1, with 9 bases identical to TRBD1. Germline V gives CDR1 SQVTM, CDR2 ANQGSEA. This CDR3 region has 14 residues. In nucleotides, the CDR3 is TGCAGCGTGGGCGGGACAGGGAGCAAAACCATTCAGTACTTC. Protein sequence: CSVGGTGSKTIQYF.

This clonotype was observed many times. V gene TRBV6-6 combines with J gene TRBJ1-6, with a tentative D call TRBD1 (6 bases). Germline V gene lookup returns CDR1 MNHNY and CDR2 SVGAGI (reference sequence). Deletions cut 2 bases from V and 0 bases from J, with 17 bases between. The CDR3 has 19 residues. The CDR3 loop reads CASSYRQGPSSSYNSPLHF. CDR3 nucleotide sequence: TGTGCCAGCAGTTACAGGCAGGGGCCTTCTAGCTCCTATAATTCACCCCTCCACTTT.

Details on this clonotype: A read error is possible here, since a much larger clone lies one base away. The J gene is TRBJ2-7, the V gene TRBV7-9; 9 bases map to TRBD2. The CDR3 consists of 18 residues. Germline assignment: CDR1 SEHNR and CDR2 FQNEAQ (reference sequence). The CDR3 DNA sequence: TGTGCCAGCAGCTTAGCGTCGGGTCTAGCGGGACCCTCCTACGAGCAGCACTTC. It specifies CASSLASGLAGPSYEQHF.

This clonotype occurred many times. The chain joins TRBV7-6 to TRBJ2-5, with 13 bases matching TRBD2. V trimming: 4 bases; J trimming: 3 bases; junction bases outside the gene matches: 20. The CDR3 covers 21 residues. Germline V lookup: CDR1 SGHVS, CDR2 FNYEAQ. CDR3: CASSSPKPGTSGVWGKETQYF. Written as DNA, the CDR3 is TGTGCCAGCAGCTCACCCAAACCCGGGACTAGCGGGGTTTGGGGAAAAGAGACCCAGTACTTC.